Shown below are 2 T cell receptor beta chains from a single sample sequenced in a study of cytomegalovirus exposure and HLA in healthy donors. This PCR relied on a set of 60 Vbeta primers and 13 Jbeta primers. The protocol was immunoSEQ multiplex PCR, while the TCRdb copy is restricted to in-frame clones and leaves out a portion. Here the sample spans more than 50,000 clones, 70% to 85% being singletons. The specimen sequenced was PBMCs. The source of these receptors is a woman in her forties or fifties in good health and CMV-seropositive.

This clone appeared a few times. The chain combines TRBV7-9 with TRBJ1-2; tentatively, D is TRBD1 (5 bases). The CDR3 covers 14 residues. Germline lookup yields CDR1 SEHNR and CDR2 FQNEAQ (reference sequence). V lost 5 bases and J lost 0, with 10 bases in between. DNA for the CDR3: TGTGCCAGCAGCCTCAGGGAATCTAACTATGGCTACACCTTC. Translated: CASSLRESNYGYTF.

Only a few counts were recorded for this clone. The chain carries TRBV9 and TRBJ2-7; 13 nucleotides align to TRBD2. Germline trimming cut 4 bases from V and 5 bases from J; bases unmatched to any gene: 6. Germline V gene data show CDR1 as SGDLS and CDR2 as YYNGEE. This CDR3 is 15 amino acids long. DNA of the CDR3: TGTGCCAGCAGCATCGGGACTAGCGGGGACAACGAGCAGTACTTC. This gives the protein CASSIGTSGDNEQYF.